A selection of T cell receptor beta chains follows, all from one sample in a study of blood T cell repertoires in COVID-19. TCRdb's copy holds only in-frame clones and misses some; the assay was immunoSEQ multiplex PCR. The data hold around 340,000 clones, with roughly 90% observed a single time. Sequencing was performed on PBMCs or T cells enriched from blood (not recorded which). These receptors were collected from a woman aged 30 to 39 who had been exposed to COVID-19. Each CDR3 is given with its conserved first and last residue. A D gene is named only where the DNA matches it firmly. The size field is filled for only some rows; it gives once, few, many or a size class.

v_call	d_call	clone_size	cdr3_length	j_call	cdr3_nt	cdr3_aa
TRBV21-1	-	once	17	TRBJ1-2	TGTGCCAGCAGCAAAGAGGGGAGGGGGACCACAGGGTATGGCTACACCTTC	CASSKEGRGTTGYGYTF
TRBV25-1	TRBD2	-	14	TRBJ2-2	TGTGCCAGCAGTACAGCGGGAGAGGCCGGGGAGCTGTTTTTT	CASSTAGEAGELFF
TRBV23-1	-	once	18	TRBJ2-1	TGCGCCAGCAGTCAATCATTCCTTAAGGCAGGGTCCTACAATGAGCAGTTCTTC	CASSQSFLKAGSYNEQFF
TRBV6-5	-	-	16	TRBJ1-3	TGTGCCAGCAGTTTCGGGACACCTGGCTCTGGAAACACCATATATTTT	CASSFGTPGSGNTIYF
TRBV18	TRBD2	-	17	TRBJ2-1	TGTGCCAGCTCAGCAACCGGGACTAGCGGGAGTATGGGTGAGCAGTTCTTC	CASSATGTSGSMGEQFF
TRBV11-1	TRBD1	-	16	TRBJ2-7	TGTGCCAGCAGCTCAGGAACCGGGACAGGGAACTACGAGCAGTACTTC	CASSSGTGTGNYEQYF
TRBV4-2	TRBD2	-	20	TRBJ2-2	TGTGCCAGCAGCCAAGCAGGGCCCCGGACTAGCGGGGGCGCTTCCGGGGAGCTGTTTTTT	CASSQAGPRTSGGASGELFF
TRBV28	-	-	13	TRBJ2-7	TGTGCCAGCAGAGGCGGGTTCGAGTACGAGCAGTACTTC	CASRGGFEYEQYF
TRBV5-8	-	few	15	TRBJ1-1	TGTGCCAGCAGCTTGAGTTGGGGGCGGGGGACTGAAGCTTTCTTT	CASSLSWGRGTEAFF
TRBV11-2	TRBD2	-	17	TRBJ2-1	TGTGCCAGCACCTCACTAGCGGGGGGCTCCGCCTATGATGAGCAGTTCTTC	CASTSLAGGSAYDEQFF
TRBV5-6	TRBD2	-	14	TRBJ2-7	TGTGCCAGCAGCTCCGGACTAGCGGCCTACGAGCAGTACTTC	CASSSGLAAYEQYF
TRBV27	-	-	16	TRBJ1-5	TGTGCCAGCAGTCCTAGGGGGGGGACGCGCAATCAGCCCCAGCATTTT	CASSPRGGTRNQPQHF
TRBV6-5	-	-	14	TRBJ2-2	TGTGCCAGCAGACCGGACAGAAACACCGGGGAGCTGTTTTTT	CASRPDRNTGELFF
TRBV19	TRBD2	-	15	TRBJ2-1	TGTGCCACCGCCCACTCCGGGACTATCGGGAATGAGCAGTTCTTC	CATAHSGTIGNEQFF
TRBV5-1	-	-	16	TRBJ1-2	TGCGCCAGCAGCGGTACCAGGACAGATACTAACTATGGCTACACCTTC	CASSGTRTDTNYGYTF
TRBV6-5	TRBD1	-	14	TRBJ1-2	TGTGCCAGCAGTTACGCAGGGGGGCTAAATGGCTACACCTTC	CASSYAGGLNGYTF
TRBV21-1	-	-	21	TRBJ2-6	TGTGCCAGCAGCAAAGACAGTTCCGGGACAGGCAGGCGATCTGGGGCCAACGTCCTGACTTTC	CASSKDSSGTGRRSGANVLTF
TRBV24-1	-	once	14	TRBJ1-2	TGTGCCACCAGTGATTTCGATGGCCTCTATGGCTACACCTTC	CATSDFDGLYGYTF
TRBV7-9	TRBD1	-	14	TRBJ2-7	TGTGCCAGCAGCCCTGGGACAGGGAACTACGAGCAGTACTTC	CASSPGTGNYEQYF
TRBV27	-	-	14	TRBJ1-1	TGTGCCAGCAGTTTGGACACGCTGAACACTGAAGCTTTCTTT	CASSLDTLNTEAFF
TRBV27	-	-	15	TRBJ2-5	TGTGCCAGCAGCGGTCAGGGGCCCCCACAAGAGACCCAGTACTTC	CASSGQGPPQETQYF
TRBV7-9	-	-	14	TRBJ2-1	TGTGCCAGCATAAATCCAGGGACACCAAATGAGCAGTTCTTC	CASINPGTPNEQFF
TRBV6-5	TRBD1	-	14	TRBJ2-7	TGTGCCAGCAGTCCCACAGGGGGAAGGAACGAGCAGTACTTC	CASSPTGGRNEQYF
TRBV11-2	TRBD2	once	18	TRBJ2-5	TGTGCCAGCAGCTTAGGAGGCAGACTAGCGGGAGTAGGTGAGACCCAGTACTTC	CASSLGGRLAGVGETQYF
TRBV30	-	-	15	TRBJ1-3	TGTGCCGGCGGGGCCGGCGCTTACTCTGGAAACACCATATATTTT	CAGGAGAYSGNTIYF
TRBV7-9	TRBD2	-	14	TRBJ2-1	TGTGCCAGCAGGGGACTAGCGGACCACAATGAGCAGTTCTTC	CASRGLADHNEQFF
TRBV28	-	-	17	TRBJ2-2	TGTGCCAGCAGTTTAACGACAGCCGCGATAGGGGCCGGGGAGCTGTTTTTT	CASSLTTAAIGAGELFF
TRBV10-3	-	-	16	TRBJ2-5	TGTGCCATCAGAGAACCTTCGGACTTCTCTGGAGAGACCCAGTACTTC	CAIREPSDFSGETQYF
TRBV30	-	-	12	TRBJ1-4	TGTGCCTGGAGGAAGGACCAGGGAAAACTGTTTTTT	CAWRKDQGKLFF
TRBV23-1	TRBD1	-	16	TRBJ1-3	TGCGCCAGCAGTCAATGGACAGGGAGCTCTGGAAACACCATATATTTT	CASSQWTGSSGNTIYF
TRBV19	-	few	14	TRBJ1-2	TGTGCCACCAGACCCCCACAGGGAATCTATGGCTACACCTTC	CATRPPQGIYGYTF
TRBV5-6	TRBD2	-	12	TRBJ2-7	TGTGCCAGCAGCGCGGGGGGCTACGAGCAGTACTTC	CASSAGGYEQYF
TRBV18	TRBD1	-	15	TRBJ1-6	TGTGCCAGCTCAGACCCGGGACAGCCAAATTCACCCCTCCACTTT	CASSDPGQPNSPLHF
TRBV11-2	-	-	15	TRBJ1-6	TGTGCCAGCAGCTTTGGTCAGGGAGGGGATTCACCCCTCCACTTT	CASSFGQGGDSPLHF
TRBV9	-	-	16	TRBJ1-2	TGTGCCAGCAGCGTAGGGGCCAGCCCTCCACCTTATGGCTACACCTTC	CASSVGASPPPYGYTF
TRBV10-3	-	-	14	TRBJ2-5	TGTGCCATTAACTCCAGGGGGGAACAAGAGACCCAGTACTTC	CAINSRGEQETQYF
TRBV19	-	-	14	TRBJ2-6	TGTGCCAGTAGTCCTTACTCTGGGGCCAACGTCCTGACTTTC	CASSPYSGANVLTF
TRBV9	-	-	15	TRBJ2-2	TGTGCCAGCAGCGTAGGACGGCAGGGCACCGGGGAGCTGTTTTTT	CASSVGRQGTGELFF
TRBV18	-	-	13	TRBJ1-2	TGTGCCAGCTCTCGGGAGGGCGTCCATGGCTACACCTTC	CASSREGVHGYTF
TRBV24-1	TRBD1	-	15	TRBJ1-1	TGTGCCACCAGGGGGGACAGGACTCCGAACACTGAAGCTTTCTTT	CATRGDRTPNTEAFF
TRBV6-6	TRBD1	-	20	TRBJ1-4	TGTGCCAGCAGCTCCGCCTGGGGACAGGGGCCGGCCAGATCTAATGAAAAACTGTTTTTT	CASSSAWGQGPARSNEKLFF
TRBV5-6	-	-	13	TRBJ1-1	TGTGCCAGCAGCTTGGGTGAGGAGACTGAAGCTTTCTTT	CASSLGEETEAFF
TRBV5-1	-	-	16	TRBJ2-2	TGCGCCAGCAGCCCGGATCCGGGGGGCATGCCCGGGGAGCTGTTTTTT	CASSPDPGGMPGELFF
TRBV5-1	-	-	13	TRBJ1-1	TGCGCCAGCAGCTTTAAGGGAGGCACTGAAGCTTTCTTT	CASSFKGGTEAFF
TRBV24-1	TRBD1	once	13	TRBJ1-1	TGTGCCACCAGTGAGGGCGACAGGGCTGAAGCTTTCTTT	CATSEGDRAEAFF
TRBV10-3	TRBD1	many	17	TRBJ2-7	TGTGCCATCAGTGATAGTGTGACGGGACAGGTCGACTACGAGCAGTACTTC	CAISDSVTGQVDYEQYF
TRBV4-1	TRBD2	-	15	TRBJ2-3	TGCGCCAGCAGCCAATCTAGCGGGAGCTCAGATACGCAGTATTTT	CASSQSSGSSDTQYF
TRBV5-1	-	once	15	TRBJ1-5	TGCGCCAGCAGCCTTACAGGGTACGACAATCAGCCCCAGCATTTT	CASSLTGYDNQPQHF
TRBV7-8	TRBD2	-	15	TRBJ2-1	TGTGCCAGCAGGCCTGGACTAGCGGGAGTCAATGAGCAGTTCTTC	CASRPGLAGVNEQFF
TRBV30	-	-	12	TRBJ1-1	TGTGCCTGGAGTGCTAGGCCAATAAAGGCTTTCTTT	CAWSARPIKAFF
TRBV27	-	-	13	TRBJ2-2	TGTGCCAGCGAGGGTCCCAACACCGGGGAGCTGTTTTTT	CASEGPNTGELFF
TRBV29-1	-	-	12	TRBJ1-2	TGCAGCGTTCAACAGGGAATTCATGGCTACACCTTC	CSVQQGIHGYTF